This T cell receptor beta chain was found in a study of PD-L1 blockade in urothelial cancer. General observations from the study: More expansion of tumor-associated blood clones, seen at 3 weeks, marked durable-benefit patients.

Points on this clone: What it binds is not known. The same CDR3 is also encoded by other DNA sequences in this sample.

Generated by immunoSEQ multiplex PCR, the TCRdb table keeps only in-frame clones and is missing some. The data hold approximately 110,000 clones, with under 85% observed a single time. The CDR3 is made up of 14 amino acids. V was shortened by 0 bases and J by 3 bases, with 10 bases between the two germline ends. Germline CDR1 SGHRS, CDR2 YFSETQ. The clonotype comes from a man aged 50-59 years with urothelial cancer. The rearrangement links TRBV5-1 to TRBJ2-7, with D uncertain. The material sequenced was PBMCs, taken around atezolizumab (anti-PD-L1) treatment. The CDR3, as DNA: TGCGCCAGCAGCTTGGCTTCAGGAAGCTACGAGCAGTACTTC. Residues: CASSLASGSYEQYF. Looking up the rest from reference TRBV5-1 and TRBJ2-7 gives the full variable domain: KAGVTQTPRYLIKTRGQQVTLSCSPISGHRSVSWYQQTPGQGLQFLFEYFSETQRNKGNFPGRFSGRQFSNSRSEMNVSTLELGDSALYLCASSLASGSYEQYFGPGTRLTVT.